This T cell receptor beta chain was obtained from a study of blood T cell repertoires in COVID-19. V gave up 5 bases and J gave up 5 bases, with 13 bases separating them. The CDR3 length is 13 residues. Germline loops: CDR1 SGHDT, CDR2 YYEEEE. Sequenced by immunoSEQ multiplex PCR; TCRdb stores in-frame clones only, minus some. The sample includes 200,000 or so clones, 60% to 80% of them seen just once. Sequencing was performed on peripheral blood. The chain is built from TRBV5-6 and TRBJ2-5; D is unclear. The clonotype was recovered from a man between 60 and 75 years old with active or convalescent COVID-19. The CDR3 spells CASRVMARETQYF. In nucleotides, the CDR3 is TGTGCCAGCAGGGTCATGGCGCGGGAGACCCAGTACTTC.